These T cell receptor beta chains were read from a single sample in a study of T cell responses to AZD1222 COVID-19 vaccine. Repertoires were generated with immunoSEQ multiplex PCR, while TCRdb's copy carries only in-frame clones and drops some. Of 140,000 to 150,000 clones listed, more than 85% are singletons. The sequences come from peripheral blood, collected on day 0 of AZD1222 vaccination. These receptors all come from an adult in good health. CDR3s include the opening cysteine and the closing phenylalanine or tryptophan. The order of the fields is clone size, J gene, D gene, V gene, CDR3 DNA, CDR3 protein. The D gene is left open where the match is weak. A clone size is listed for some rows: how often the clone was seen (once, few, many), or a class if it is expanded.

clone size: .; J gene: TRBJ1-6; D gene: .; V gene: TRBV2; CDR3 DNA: TGTGCCAGCAGTACGACGGGACGAAGGAATTCACCCCTCCACTTT; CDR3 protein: CASSTTGRRNSPLHF
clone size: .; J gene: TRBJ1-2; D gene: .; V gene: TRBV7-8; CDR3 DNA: TGTGCCAGCAGCTTAGCCCCGGGGCAAATGGGGGGCTACACCTTC; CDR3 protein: CASSLAPGQMGGYTF
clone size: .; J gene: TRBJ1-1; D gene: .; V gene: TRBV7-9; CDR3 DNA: TGTGCCAGCAGCTTGCCAGCGACTGAAGCTTTCTTT; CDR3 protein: CASSLPATEAFF
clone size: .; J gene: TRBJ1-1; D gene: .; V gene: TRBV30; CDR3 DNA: TGTGCCATGGAGAAAGGGGGAGGTGAAGCTTTCTTT; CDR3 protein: CAMEKGGGEAFF
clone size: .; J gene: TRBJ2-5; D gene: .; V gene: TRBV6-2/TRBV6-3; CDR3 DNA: TGTGCCAGCAGTACCTGGGGGCCTGGGGAGACCCAGTACTTC; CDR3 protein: CASSTWGPGETQYF
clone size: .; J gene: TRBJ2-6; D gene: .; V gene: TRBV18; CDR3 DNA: TGTGCCAGCTCACCAACGGGGGCCTCTGGGGCCAACGTCCTGACTTTC; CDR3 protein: CASSPTGASGANVLTF
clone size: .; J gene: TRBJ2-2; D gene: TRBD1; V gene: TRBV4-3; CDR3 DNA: TGCGCCAGCAGCCAAGAGTATGCCACAGGGGGCGGGGAGCTGTTTTTT; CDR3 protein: CASSQEYATGGGELFF
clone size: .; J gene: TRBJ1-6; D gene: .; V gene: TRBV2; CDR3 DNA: TGTGCCAGCAGTGAACGGGGCAGTCAGATTAATTCACCCCTCCACTTT; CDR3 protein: CASSERGSQINSPLHF
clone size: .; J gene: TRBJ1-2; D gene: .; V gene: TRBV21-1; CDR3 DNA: TGTGCCAGCAGCAAAAGGCAGGGGGCGGCCTATGGCTACACCTTC; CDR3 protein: CASSKRQGAAYGYTF
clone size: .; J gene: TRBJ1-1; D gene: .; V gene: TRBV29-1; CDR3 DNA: TGCAGCGTTGAACCAGGGATTGGTGAAGCTTTCTTT; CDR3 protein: CSVEPGIGEAFF
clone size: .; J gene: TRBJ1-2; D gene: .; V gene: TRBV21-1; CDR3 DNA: TGTGCCAGCGACCCTAAAGGGTATTATGGCTACACCTTC; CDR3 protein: CASDPKGYYGYTF
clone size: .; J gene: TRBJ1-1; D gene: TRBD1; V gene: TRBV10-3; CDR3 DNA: TGTGCCATCAGTGACGCCCCGGGACAGGGTAGTTTCACTGAAGCTTTCTTT; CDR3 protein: CAISDAPGQGSFTEAFF
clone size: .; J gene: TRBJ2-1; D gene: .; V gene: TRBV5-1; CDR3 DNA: TGCGCCAGCACCAATGGGGGGTACAATGAGCAGTTCTTC; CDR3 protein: CASTNGGYNEQFF
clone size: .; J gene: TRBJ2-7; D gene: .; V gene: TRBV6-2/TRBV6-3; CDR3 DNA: TGTGCCAGCAGCACAGACACCTACGAGCAGTACTTC; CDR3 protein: CASSTDTYEQYF
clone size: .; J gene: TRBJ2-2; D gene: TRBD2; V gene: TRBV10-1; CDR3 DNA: TGCGCCAGCAGTGAACTGGCGGGGGGGATTCACGGGGAGCTGTTTTTT; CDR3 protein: CASSELAGGIHGELFF
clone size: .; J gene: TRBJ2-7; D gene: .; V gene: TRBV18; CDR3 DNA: TGTGCCAGCTCGCCCTGGGACTCCCTAGGACCCTACGAGCAGTACTTC; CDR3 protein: CASSPWDSLGPYEQYF
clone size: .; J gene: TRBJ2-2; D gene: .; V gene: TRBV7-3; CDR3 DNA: TGTGCCAGCAGCGCCGAGGTTTCGGACACCGGGGAGCTGTTTTTT; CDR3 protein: CASSAEVSDTGELFF
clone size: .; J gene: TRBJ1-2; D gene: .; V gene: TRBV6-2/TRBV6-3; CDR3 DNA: TGTGCCAGCAGTTATGGGACATTGGGTGGCTACACCTTC; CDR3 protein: CASSYGTLGGYTF
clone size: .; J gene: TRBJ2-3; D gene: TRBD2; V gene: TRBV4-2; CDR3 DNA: TGTGCCAGCAGCCAAGTAGCGGGGGGGCCGGGAGATACGCAGTATTTT; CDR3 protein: CASSQVAGGPGDTQYF
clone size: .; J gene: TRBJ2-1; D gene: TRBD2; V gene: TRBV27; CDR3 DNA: TGTGCCAGCAGTTTCCTAGCGGGGGACCTATACAATGAGCAGTTCTTC; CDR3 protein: CASSFLAGDLYNEQFF
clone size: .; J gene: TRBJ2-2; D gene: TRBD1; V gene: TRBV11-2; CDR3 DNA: TGTGCCAGCAGCTCGACAGGGTATACCGGGGAGCTGTTTTTT; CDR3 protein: CASSSTGYTGELFF
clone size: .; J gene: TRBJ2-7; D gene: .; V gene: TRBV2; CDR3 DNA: TGTGCCAGCAGTGTCTACGAGCAGTACTTC; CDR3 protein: CASSVYEQYF
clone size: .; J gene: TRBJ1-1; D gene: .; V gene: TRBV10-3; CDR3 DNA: TGTGCCATCAGTGACAGGGGAGAGAACACTGAAGCTTTCTTT; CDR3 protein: CAISDRGENTEAFF
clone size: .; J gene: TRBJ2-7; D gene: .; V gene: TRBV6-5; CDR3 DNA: TGTGCCAGCAGGATGGCAGGCTCCTACGAGCAGTACTTC; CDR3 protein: CASRMAGSYEQYF
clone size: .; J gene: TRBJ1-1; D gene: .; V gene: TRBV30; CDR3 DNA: TGTGCCTGGAGGGCGCGTCTGGAGGTCACTGAAGCTTTCTTT; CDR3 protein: CAWRARLEVTEAFF
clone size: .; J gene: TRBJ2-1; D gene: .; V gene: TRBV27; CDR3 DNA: TGTGCCAGCAGTTTATCGAATCCCCAGTACAATGAGCAGTTCTTC; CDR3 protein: CASSLSNPQYNEQFF
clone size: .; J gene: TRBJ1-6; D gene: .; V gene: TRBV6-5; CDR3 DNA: TGTGCCAGCACTCCGGGACGGACTTCACCCCTCCACTTT; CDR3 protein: CASTPGRTSPLHF
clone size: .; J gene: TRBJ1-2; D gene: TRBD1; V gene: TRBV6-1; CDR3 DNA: TGTGCCAGCAGTGATGGACAGGGTCCCCGGGCAGGTGGCTACACCTTC; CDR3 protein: CASSDGQGPRAGGYTF
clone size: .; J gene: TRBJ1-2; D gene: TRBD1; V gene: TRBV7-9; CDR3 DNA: TGTGCCAGCAGCTCAATGACAGGGGGCTTATCTAACTATGGCTACACCTTC; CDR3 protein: CASSSMTGGLSNYGYTF
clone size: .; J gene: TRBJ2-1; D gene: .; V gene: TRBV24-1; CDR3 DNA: TGTGCCACCAGCGGACGAGGTCGCCGAACCTACAATGAGCAGTTCTTC; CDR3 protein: CATSGRGRRTYNEQFF
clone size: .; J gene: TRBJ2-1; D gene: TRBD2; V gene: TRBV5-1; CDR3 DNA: TGCGCCAGCCTCGGCGGGGGGGCCGGCAATGAGCAGTTCTTC; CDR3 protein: CASLGGGAGNEQFF
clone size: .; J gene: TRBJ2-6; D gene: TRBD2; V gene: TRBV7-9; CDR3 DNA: TGTGCCAGCAGCCGCGGGGGAGGGGCCAACGTCCTGACTTTC; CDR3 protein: CASSRGGGANVLTF
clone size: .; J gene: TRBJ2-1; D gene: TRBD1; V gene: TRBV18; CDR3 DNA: TGTGCCAGCTCACTGGGACAGACAAGCAATGAGCAGTTCTTC; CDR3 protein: CASSLGQTSNEQFF
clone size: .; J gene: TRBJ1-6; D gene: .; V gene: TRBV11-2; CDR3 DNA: TGTGCCAGCAGCTTAGAGGGCGGGGGGCAGTCACCCCTCCACTTT; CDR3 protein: CASSLEGGGQSPLHF
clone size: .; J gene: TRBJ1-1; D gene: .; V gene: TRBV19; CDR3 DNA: TGTGCCAGTAGTAACAACCAGGGGACTGAAGCTTTCTTT; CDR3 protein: CASSNNQGTEAFF
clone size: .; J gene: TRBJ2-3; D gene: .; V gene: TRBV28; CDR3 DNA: TGTGCCAGCACTCTGGGTGGCTGGGCGACAGATACGCAGTATTTT; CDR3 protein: CASTLGGWATDTQYF
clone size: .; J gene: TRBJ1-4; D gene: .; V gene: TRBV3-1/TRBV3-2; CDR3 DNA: TGTGCCAGCAGCCTTACAGGTGGTGAAAAACTGTTTTTT; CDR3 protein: CASSLTGGEKLFF
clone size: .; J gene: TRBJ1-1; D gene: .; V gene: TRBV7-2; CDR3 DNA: TGTGCCAGCAGCTCTAAGCGACAGCCCCCCTTCCGGGTGGCTTTCTTT; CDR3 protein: CASSSKRQPPFRVAFF
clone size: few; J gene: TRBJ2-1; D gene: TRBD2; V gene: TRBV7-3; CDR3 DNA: TGTGCCAGCGGGACGGGACTAGCGGCTAATGAGCAGTTCTTC; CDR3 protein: CASGTGLAANEQFF
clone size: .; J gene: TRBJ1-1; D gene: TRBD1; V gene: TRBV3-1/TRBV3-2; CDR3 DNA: TGTGCCAGCAGCCAAGGGACGGGACAGAGGAACACTGAAGCTTTCTTT; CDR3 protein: CASSQGTGQRNTEAFF
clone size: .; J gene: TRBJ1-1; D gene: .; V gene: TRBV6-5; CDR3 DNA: TGTGCCAGCAGTCCAGGAAAGAACACTGAAGCTTTCTTT; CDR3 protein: CASSPGKNTEAFF
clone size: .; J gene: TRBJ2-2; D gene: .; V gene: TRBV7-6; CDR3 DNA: TGTGCCAGCAGCTTAGACGACCCGACCACCGGGGAGCTGTTTTTT; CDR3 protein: CASSLDDPTTGELFF
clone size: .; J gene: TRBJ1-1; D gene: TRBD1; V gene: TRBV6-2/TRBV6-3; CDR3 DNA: TGTGCCAGCAGTTACCGTCCGACAGGGAGGAACACTGAAGCTTTCTTT; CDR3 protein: CASSYRPTGRNTEAFF